Below are 8 T cell receptor beta chains sequenced from a single sample in a study of T cells in localized non-small cell lung cancer. The protocol was immunoSEQ multiplex PCR, while the TCRdb copy is restricted to in-frame clones and leaves out a portion. The data hold tens of thousands of clones, with roughly 87% observed a single time. The source material was peripheral blood, sampled before any cancer treatment. The receptors originated from a man between 35 and 75 years old with stage I squamous cell lung carcinoma.

The chain has TRBV5-1 and TRBJ1-1, with 9 nucleotides matching TRBD1. This CDR3 spans 15 amino acids. Looked up from germline, CDR1 is SGHRS and CDR2 is YFSETQ. Trimming took 6 bases from V and 5 from J; bases not matched to a gene: 11. The CDR3 nucleotides are TGCGCCAGCAACCTAGGAACAGGGGGCGGGACTGAAGCTTTCTTT. It specifies CASNLGTGGGTEAFF.

The V call is TRBV7-2, the J call TRBJ2-2; D is perhaps TRBD2 (5 bases). The CDR3 has 19 residues. Germline CDR1 reads SGHTA; CDR2 reads FQGNSA. Trimming removed 1 base at V and 0 bases at J, with 18 bases between. The CDR3 bases are TGTGCCAGCAGCTTAGTACCACCCCGAGCTAGCCCGAACACCGGGGAGCTGTTTTTT. This gives the protein CASSLVPPRASPNTGELFF.

The chain recombines TRBV9 with TRBJ1-6; D remains unclear. Germline assignment: CDR1 SGDLS and CDR2 YYNGEE. This CDR3 contains 15 residues. V was clipped by 4 bases and J by 8 bases, with 16 bases between them. The CDR3 region is CASSPSVGRDSPLHF. In DNA, the CDR3 is TGTGCCAGCAGCCCCAGCGTTGGTCGGGATTCACCCCTCCACTTT.

The chain uses TRBV28 and TRBJ2-2; no clear D. The CDR3 sequence is 15 residues long. Trimming took off 6 bases at V and 5 bases at J, with 16 bases between the two ends. In germline, CDR1 is MDHEN, CDR2 SYDVKM. For the CDR3, the DNA is TGTGCCAGCAGCCTAATTGGTAGAAGGACCGGGGAGCTGTTTTTT. Amino acid sequence: CASSLIGRRTGELFF.

The CDR3, as DNA: TGTGCCAGCAGTCCTAACCTAGCGGCCTACAATGAGCAGTTCTTC. This encodes CASSPNLAAYNEQFF. The rearrangement links TRBV28 to TRBJ2-1, with TRBD2 matching 7 bases. This CDR3 is built from 15 residues. With 5 bases clipped from V and 2 bases from J, the junction kept 6 bases outside the gene matches. The germline CDR1 and CDR2 sequences are MDHEN and SYDVKM.

This clone was recorded a few times. The V call is TRBV18, the J call TRBJ1-4, with 8 positions matching TRBD1. The junction had 6 bases not matched to a gene; V was cut back by 5 bases and J by 4 bases. The CDR3 runs to 15 residues. Germline values: CDR1 KGHSH, CDR2 LQKENI. The CDR3 loop reads CASSKGQGGNEKLFF. The DNA for the CDR3 is TGTGCCAGCTCAAAAGGACAGGGCGGTAATGAAAAACTGTTTTTT.

This sequence joins TRBV6-5 and TRBJ2-1; 8 nucleotides line up with TRBD2. Per germline, CDR1 MNHEY and CDR2 SVGAGI. The CDR3 sequence is 14 residues long. Losses at the gene ends were 6 bases for V and 7 bases for J; bases not matched to a gene: 8. CDR3 in amino acids: CASSRAGLGNEQFF. Here the CDR3 DNA reads TGTGCCAGCAGCCGCGCGGGACTAGGTAATGAGCAGTTCTTC.

This chain uses TRBV6-5 with TRBJ1-3; D not resolved. The CDR3 covers 16 residues. Germline values: CDR1 MNHEY, CDR2 SVGAGI. Trimming removed 0 bases from V and 0 bases from J, with 9 bases in between. CDR3 protein: CASSYSPRSSGNTIYF. The CDR3 region has the DNA TGTGCCAGCAGTTACTCCCCGCGGAGCTCTGGAAACACCATATATTTT.